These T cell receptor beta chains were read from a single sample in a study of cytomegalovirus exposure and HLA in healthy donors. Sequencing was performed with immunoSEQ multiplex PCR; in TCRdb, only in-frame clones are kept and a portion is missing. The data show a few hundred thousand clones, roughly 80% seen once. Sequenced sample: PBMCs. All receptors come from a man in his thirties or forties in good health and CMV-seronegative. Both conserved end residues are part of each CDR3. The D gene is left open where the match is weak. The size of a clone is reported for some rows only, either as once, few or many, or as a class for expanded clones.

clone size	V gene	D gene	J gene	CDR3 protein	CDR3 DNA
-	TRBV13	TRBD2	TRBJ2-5	CASSLLAGGPETQYF	TGTGCCAGCAGCTTGCTAGCGGGGGGGCCGGAGACCCAGTACTTC
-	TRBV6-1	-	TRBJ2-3	CASSDGELPSTDTQYF	TGTGCCAGCAGTGACGGGGAGCTACCTAGCACAGATACGCAGTATTTT
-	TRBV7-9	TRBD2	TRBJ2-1	CASSSIAGGNYNEQFF	TGTGCCAGCAGCTCGATAGCGGGGGGAAACTACAATGAGCAGTTCTTC
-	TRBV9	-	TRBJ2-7	CASSVGLSYEQYF	TGTGCCAGCAGCGTAGGACTCTCCTACGAGCAGTACTTC
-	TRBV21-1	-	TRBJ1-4	CASRSKKRATNEKLFF	TGTGCCAGCAGGTCAAAAAAACGAGCAACTAATGAAAAACTGTTTTTT
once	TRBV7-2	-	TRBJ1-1	CASSPPQGNTEAFF	TGTGCCAGCAGCCCTCCTCAGGGGAACACTGAAGCTTTCTTT
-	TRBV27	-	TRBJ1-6	CASSPTVNSPLHF	TGTGCCAGCAGTCCGACAGTTAATTCACCCCTCCACTTT
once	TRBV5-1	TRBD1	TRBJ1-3	CASSQTGDSRGTIYF	TGCGCCAGCAGCCAGACAGGGGACTCCCGGGGCACCATATATTTT
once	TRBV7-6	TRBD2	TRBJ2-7	CASSLDLAGTRQYF	TGTGCCAGCAGCTTAGACCTAGCGGGGACACGGCAGTACTTC
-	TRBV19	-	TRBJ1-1	CASSSQGYGMNTEAFF	TGTGCCAGTAGTTCCCAGGGGTATGGAATGAACACTGAAGCTTTCTTT
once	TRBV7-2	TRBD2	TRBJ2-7	CASSFSGGSSGEQYF	TGTGCCAGCAGCTTTAGCGGGGGCTCGTCAGGCGAGCAGTACTTC
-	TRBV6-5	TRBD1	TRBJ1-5	CASSWTGGLDQPQHF	TGTGCCAGCAGTTGGACAGGGGGGTTGGATCAGCCCCAGCATTTT
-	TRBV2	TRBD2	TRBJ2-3	CASRPGLAGGTQYF	TGTGCCAGTCGACCGGGACTAGCGGGGGGGACGCAGTATTTT
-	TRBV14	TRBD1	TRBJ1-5	CASSHRQGSGQPQHF	TGTGCCAGCAGCCATAGACAGGGCTCGGGGCAGCCCCAGCATTTT
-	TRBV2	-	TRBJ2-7	CASSENVVLDYEQYF	TGTGCCAGCAGTGAAAACGTGGTGCTGGACTACGAGCAGTACTTC
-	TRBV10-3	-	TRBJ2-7	CAISVTPQREQYF	TGTGCCATCAGTGTCACCCCCCAGCGGGAGCAGTACTTC
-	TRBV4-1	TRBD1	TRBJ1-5	CASSQVSSGQSDQPQHF	TGCGCCAGCAGCCAAGTTTCGTCGGGACAGAGCGATCAGCCCCAGCATTTT
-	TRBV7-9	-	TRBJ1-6	CASSLAGGGSPLHF	TGTGCCAGCAGCTTAGCCGGGGGTGGTTCACCCCTCCACTTT
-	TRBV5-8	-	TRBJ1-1	CASSWQMNTEAFF	TGTGCCAGCAGCTGGCAGATGAACACTGAAGCTTTCTTT
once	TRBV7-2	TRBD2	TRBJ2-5	CASSFSGLAGKETQYF	TGTGCCAGCAGCTTCTCGGGACTAGCGGGAAAAGAGACCCAGTACTTC
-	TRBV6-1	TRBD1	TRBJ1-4	CASSKQGAVQEKLFF	TGTGCCAGCAGTAAACAGGGGGCGGTTCAGGAAAAACTGTTTTTT
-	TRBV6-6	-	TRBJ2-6	CASTTGSGASVLTF	TGTGCCAGCACAACAGGGTCTGGGGCCAGCGTCCTGACTTTC
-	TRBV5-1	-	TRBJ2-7	CASSLEGGASNEQYF	TGCGCCAGCAGCTTGGAGGGGGGGGCAAGCAACGAGCAGTACTTC
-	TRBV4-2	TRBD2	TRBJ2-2	CASSPRAAAGGPGTGELFF	TGTGCCAGCAGCCCTCGTGCGGCGGCGGGGGGGCCCGGCACCGGGGAGCTGTTTTTT
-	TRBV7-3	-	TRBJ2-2	CASSTIPGYRSRGTGELFF	TGTGCCAGCAGCACGATCCCAGGGTACCGTAGTCGAGGCACCGGGGAGCTGTTTTTT
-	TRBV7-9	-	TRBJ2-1	CASTSPGHPNEQFF	TGTGCCAGCACCTCTCCGGGACACCCCAATGAGCAGTTCTTC
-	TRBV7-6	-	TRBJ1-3	CASSPAGLSSGNTIYF	TGTGCCAGCAGCCCCGCGGGGCTTAGCTCTGGAAACACCATATATTTT
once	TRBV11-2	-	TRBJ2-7	CASSLVRSEYEQYF	TGTGCCAGCAGCTTAGTACGGTCGGAGTACGAGCAGTACTTC
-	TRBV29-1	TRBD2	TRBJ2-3	CSVSKRGGGQDTQYF	TGCAGCGTATCTAAGAGGGGCGGGGGGCAGGATACGCAGTATTTT
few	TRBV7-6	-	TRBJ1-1	CASSSGDINTEAFF	TGTGCCAGCAGCTCCGGAGATATTAACACTGAAGCTTTCTTT
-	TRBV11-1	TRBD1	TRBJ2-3	CASSYSGTGPSDTQYF	TGTGCCAGCAGCTACTCCGGGACAGGGCCCTCGGATACGCAGTATTTT
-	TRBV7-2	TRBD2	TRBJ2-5	CASAAGLAGQETQYF	TGTGCCAGCGCGGCGGGGCTAGCGGGGCAAGAGACCCAGTACTTC
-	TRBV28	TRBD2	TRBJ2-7	CASSFGREMYEQYF	TGTGCCAGCAGTTTTGGGAGGGAGATGTACGAGCAGTACTTC
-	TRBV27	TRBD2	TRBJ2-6	CASSIIAGVNSGANVLTF	TGTGCCAGCAGTATTATAGCGGGGGTCAACTCTGGGGCCAACGTCCTGACTTTC
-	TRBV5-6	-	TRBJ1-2	CASSLGQVQGYTF	TGTGCCAGCAGCTTGGGCCAGGTCCAGGGCTACACCTTC